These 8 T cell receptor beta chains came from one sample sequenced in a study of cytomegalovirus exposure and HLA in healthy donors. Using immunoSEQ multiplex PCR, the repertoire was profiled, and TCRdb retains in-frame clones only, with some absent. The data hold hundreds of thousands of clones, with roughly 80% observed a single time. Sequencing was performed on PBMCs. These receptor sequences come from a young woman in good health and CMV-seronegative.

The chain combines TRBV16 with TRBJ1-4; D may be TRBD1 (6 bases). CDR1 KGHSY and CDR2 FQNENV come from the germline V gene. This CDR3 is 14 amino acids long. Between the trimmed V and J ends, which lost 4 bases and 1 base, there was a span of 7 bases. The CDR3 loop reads CASSPGQTNEKLFF. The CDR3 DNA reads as TGTGCCAGCAGCCCGGGACAAACTAATGAAAAACTGTTTTTT. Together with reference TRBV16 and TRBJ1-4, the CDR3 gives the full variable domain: GEEVAQTPKHLVRGEGQKAKLYCAPIKGHSYVFWYQQVLKNEFKFLISFQNENVFDETGMPKERFSAKCLPNSPCSLEIQATKLEDSAVYFCASSPGQTNEKLFFGSGTQLSVL.

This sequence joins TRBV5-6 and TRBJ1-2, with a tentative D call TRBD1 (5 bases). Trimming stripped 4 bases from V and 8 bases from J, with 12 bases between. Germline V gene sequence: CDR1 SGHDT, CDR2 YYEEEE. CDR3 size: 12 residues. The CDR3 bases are TGTGCCAGCAGCCGCGACAGAGTCGGCTACACCTTC. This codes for CASSRDRVGYTF.

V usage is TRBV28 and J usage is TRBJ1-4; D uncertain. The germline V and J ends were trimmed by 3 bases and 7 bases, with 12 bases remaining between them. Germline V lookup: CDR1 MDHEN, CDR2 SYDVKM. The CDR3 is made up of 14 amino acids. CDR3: CASSFPGSAEKLFF. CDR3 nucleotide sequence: TGTGCCAGCAGTTTCCCGGGGTCAGCTGAAAAACTGTTTTTT.

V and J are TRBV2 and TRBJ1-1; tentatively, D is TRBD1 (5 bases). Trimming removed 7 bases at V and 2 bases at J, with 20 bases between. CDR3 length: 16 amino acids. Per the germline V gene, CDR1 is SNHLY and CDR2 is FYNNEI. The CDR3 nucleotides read TGTGCCAGCACCCAGGGAGGGGTGGGTATCAACACTGAAGCTTTCTTT. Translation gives CASTQGGVGINTEAFF.

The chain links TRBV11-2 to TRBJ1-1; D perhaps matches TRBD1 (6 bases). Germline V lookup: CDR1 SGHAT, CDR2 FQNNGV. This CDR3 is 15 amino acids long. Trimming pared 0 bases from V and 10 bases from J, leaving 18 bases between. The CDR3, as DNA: TGTGCCAGCAGCTTAGATGGTTGGGGGCGAGGAAGAGCTTTCTTT. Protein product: CASSLDGWGRGRAFF.

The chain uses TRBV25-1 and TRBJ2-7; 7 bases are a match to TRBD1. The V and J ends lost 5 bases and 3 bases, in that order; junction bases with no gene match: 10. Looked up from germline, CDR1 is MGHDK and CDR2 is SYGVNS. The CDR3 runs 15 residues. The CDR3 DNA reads TGTGCCAGCAGTACCGAGGGACAGAACCACTACGAGCAGTACTTC. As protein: CASSTEGQNHYEQYF.

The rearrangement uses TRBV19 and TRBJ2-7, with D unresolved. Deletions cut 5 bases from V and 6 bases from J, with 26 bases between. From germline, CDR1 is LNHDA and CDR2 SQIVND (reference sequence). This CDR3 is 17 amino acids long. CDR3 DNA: TGTGCCAGTAGTCCTACAGTCCCCACGGCGGCCTTGCGCGAGCAGTACTTC. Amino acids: CASSPTVPTAALREQYF. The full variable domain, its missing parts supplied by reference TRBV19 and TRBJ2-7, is DGGITQSPKYLFRKEGQNVTLSCEQNLNHDAMYWYRQDPGQGLRLIYYSQIVNDFQKGDIAEGYSVSREKKESFPLTVTSAQKNPTAFYLCASSPTVPTAALREQYFGPGTRLTVT.

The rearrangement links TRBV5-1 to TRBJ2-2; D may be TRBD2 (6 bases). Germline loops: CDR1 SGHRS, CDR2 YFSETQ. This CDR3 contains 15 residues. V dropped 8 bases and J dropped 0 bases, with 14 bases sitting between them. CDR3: CASYFGGANTGELFF. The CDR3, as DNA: TGCGCCAGTTACTTCGGGGGAGCGAACACCGGGGAGCTGTTTTTT. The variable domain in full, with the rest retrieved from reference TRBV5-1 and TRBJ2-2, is KAGVTQTPRYLIKTRGQQVTLSCSPISGHRSVSWYQQTPGQGLQFLFEYFSETQRNKGNFPGRFSGRQFSNSRSEMNVSTLELGDSALYLCASYFGGANTGELFFGEGSRLTVL.